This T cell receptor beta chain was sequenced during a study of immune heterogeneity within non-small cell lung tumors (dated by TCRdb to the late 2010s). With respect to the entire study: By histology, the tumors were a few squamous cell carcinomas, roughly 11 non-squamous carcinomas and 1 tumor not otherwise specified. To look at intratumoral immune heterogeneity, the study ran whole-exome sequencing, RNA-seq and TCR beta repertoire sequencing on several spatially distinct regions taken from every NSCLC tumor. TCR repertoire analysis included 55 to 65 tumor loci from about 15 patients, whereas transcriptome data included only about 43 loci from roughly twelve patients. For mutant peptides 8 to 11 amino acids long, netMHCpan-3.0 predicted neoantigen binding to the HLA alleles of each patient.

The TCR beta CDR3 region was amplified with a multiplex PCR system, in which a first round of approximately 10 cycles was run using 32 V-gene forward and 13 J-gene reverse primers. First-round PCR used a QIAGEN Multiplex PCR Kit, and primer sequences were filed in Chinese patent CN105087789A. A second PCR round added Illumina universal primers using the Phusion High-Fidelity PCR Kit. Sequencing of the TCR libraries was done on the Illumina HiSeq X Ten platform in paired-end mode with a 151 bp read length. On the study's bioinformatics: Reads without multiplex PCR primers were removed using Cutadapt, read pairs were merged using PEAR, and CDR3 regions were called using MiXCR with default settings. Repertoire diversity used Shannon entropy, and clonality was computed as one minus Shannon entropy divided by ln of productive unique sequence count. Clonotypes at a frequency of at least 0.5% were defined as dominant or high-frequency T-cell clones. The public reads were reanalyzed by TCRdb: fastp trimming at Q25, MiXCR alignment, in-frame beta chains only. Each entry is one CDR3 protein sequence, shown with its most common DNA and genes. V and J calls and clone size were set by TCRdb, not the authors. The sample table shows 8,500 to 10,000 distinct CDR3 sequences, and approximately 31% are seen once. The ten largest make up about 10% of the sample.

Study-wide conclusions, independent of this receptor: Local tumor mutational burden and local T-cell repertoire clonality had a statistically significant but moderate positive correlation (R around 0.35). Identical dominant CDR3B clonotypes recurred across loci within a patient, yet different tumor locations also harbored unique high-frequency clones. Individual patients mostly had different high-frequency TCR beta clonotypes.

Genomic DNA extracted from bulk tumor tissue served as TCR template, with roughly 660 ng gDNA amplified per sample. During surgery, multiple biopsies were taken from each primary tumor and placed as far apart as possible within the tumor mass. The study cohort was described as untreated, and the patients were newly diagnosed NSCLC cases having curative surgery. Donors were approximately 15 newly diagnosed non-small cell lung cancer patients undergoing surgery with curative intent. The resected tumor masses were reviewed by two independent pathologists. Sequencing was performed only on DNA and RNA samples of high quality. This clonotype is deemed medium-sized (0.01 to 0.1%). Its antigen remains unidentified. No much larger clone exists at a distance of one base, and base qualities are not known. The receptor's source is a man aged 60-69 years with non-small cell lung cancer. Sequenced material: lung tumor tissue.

The DNA sequence is TGTGCCAGCTCACGAAGCAAGGGAGAGACCCAGTACTTC. This yields the protein CASSRSKGETQYF. This chain is built from TRBV18 and TRBJ2-5, with an unclear D gene assignment. Its CDR3 holds 13 amino acids, cysteine through phenylalanine. Left in the record is the CDR3 DNA by itself, 39 bases read in frame from the first base. As encoded in the germline V gene, CDR1 is KGHSH while CDR2 is LQKENI. The junction carries 10 bases between V and J, which are trimmed by 4 bases and 4 bases respectively.